The clone carrying this T cell receptor beta chain was seen repeatedly, ten times or more. Amplifying from RNA transcripts, the study obtained TCR beta CDR3 regions. HTBI primers primed a first-round RT-PCR, and a second-round multiplex PCR followed. One entry per CDR3 protein, called by TCRdb with MiXCR from the multiplex PCR reads. The data show over a million distinct CDR3 sequences, with less than 45% seen just once and around 10% held by the top ten. This sample was taken from a study of Graves' ophthalmopathy and Graves' hyperthyroidism. The CDR3 has 13 residues. The germline V gene has CDR1 DFQATT and CDR2 SNEGSKA (reference sequence). The V segment lost 4 bases and the J segment 1 base; nucleotides outside the gene matches: 4.

This clonotype was sampled from an adult man with Graves' hyperthyroidism. Sequencing used peripheral blood or thyroid tissue (not recorded which). The chain uses TRBV20-1 and TRBJ2-7; 7 bases map to TRBD1. CDR3: CSATKTGSYEQYF. The CDR3 DNA reads TGCAGTGCTACCAAGACAGGGTCCTACGAGCAGTACTTC.